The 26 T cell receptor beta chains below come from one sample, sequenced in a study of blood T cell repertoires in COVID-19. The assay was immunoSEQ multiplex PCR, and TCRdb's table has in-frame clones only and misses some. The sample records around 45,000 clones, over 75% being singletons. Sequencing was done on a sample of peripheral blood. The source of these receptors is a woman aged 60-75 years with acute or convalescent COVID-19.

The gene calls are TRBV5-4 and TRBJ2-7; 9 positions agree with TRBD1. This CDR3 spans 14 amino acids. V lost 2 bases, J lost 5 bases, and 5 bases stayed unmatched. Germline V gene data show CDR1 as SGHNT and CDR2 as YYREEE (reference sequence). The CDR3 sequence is CASSLQGAENEQYF. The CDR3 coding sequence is TGTGCCAGCAGCTTACAGGGGGCGGAAAACGAGCAGTACTTC.

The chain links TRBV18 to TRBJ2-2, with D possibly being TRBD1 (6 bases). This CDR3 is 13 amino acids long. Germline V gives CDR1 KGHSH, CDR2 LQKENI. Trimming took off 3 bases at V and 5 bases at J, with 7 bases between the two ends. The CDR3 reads CASSPGQTGELFF. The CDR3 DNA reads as TGTGCCAGCTCACCTGGACAGACCGGGGAGCTGTTTTTT.

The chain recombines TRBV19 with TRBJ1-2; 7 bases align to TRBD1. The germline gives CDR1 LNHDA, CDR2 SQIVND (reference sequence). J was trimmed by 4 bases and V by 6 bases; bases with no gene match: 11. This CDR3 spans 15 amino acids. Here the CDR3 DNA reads TGTGCCAGTAGCTGGGAGTGGACAGGAATCTATGGCTACACCTTC. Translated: CASSWEWTGIYGYTF.

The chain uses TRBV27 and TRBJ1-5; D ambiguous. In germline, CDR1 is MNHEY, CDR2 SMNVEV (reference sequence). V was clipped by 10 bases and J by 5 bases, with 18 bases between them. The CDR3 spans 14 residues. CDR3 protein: CATGEGRPDQPQHF. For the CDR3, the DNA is TGTGCCACCGGGGAAGGGAGGCCTGATCAGCCCCAGCATTTT.

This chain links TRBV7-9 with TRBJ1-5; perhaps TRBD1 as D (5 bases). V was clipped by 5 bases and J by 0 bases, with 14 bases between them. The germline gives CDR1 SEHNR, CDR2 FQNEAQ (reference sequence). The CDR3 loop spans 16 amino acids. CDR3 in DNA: TGTGCCAGCAGCCCTCCGGGGGATCCTAGCAATCAGCCCCAGCATTTT. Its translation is CASSPPGDPSNQPQHF.

Here the CDR3 reads CASSPTVAKNIQYF. The DNA of the CDR3 is TGTGCCAGCTCACCCACAGTAGCCAAAAACATTCAGTACTTC. The rearrangement links TRBV18 to TRBJ2-4; D is undetermined. There are 14 residues in the CDR3. The germline V and J ends were trimmed by 3 bases and 0 bases, with 6 bases remaining between them. Germline-derived CDR1 and CDR2 are KGHSH and LQKENI.

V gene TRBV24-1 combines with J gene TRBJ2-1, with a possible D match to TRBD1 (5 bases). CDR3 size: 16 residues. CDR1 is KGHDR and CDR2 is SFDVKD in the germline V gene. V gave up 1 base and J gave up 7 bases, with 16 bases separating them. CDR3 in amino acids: CATSDFQGIGQNEQFF. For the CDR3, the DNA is TGTGCCACCAGTGATTTCCAGGGAATTGGGCAAAATGAGCAGTTCTTC.

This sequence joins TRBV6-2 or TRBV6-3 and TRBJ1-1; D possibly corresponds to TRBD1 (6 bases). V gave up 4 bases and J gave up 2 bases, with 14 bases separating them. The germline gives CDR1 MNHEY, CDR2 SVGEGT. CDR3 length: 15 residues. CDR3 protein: CASSFAGTSNTEAFF. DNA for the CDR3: TGTGCCAGCAGTTTTGCCGGGACAAGTAACACTGAAGCTTTCTTT.

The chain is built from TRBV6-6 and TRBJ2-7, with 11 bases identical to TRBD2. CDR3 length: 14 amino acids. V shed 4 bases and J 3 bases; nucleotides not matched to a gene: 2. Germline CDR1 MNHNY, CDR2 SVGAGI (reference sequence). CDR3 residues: CASSLAGGLYEQYF. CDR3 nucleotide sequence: TGTGCCAGCAGTTTAGCGGGGGGGCTCTACGAGCAGTACTTC.

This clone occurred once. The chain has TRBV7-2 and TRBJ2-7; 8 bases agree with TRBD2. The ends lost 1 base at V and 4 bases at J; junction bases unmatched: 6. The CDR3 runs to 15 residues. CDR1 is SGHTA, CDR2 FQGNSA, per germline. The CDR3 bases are TGTGCCAGCAGCTTAGACCCCGGGGGGGGTTACGAGCAGTACTTC. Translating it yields CASSLDPGGGYEQYF.

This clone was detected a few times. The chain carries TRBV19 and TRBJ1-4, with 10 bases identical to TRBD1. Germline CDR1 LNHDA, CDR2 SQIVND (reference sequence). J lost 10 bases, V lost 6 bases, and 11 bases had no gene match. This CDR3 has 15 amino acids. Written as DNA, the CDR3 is TGTGCCAGTAGCATACTGACAGGGGGCCGGATAAAACTGTTTTTT. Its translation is CASSILTGGRIKLFF.

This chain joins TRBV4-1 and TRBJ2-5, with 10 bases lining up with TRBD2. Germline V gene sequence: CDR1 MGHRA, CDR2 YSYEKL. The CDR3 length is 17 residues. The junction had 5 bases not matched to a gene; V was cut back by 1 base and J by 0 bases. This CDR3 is CASSQGNSGGYQETQYF. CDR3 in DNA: TGCGCCAGCAGCCAAGGCAATAGCGGGGGGTACCAAGAGACCCAGTACTTC.

CDR3 protein: CASNTGNTGELFF. The CDR3 DNA reads as TGTGCCAGTAATACAGGGAACACCGGGGAGCTGTTTTTT. This chain joins TRBV27 and TRBJ2-2; possible D gene TRBD1, 5 bases. The V gene's germline CDR1 is MNHEY and CDR2 SMNVEV (reference sequence). This CDR3 comprises 13 residues. Trimming stripped 9 bases from V and 1 base from J, with 9 bases between.

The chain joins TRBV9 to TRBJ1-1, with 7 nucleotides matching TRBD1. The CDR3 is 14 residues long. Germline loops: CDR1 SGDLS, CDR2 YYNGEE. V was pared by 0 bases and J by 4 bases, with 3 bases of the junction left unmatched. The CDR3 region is CASSVGTGGTEAFF. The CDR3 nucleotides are TGTGCCAGCAGCGTAGGGACAGGCGGCACTGAAGCTTTCTTT. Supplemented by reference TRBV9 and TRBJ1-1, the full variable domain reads DSGVTQTPKHLITATGQRVTLRCSPRSGDLSVYWYQQSLDQGLQFLIQYYNGEERAKGNILERFSAQQFPDLHSELNLSSLELGDSALYFCASSVGTGGTEAFFGQGTRLTVV.

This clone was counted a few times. The DNA of the CDR3 is TGTGCCAGCAGTGAATTCAGCGTCATGAACACTGAAGCTTTCTTT. Translating gives CASSEFSVMNTEAFF. The chain employs TRBV6-1 and TRBJ1-1; D gene ambiguous. V lost 2 bases and J 0 bases, leaving 10 bases between the germline ends. Per germline, CDR1 MNHNS and CDR2 SASEGT. The CDR3 runs 15 residues.

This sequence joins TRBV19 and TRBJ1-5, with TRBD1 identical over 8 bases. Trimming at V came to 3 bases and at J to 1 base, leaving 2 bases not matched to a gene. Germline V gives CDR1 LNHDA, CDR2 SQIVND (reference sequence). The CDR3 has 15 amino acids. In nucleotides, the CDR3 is TGTGCCAGTAGTATGGACAGGGCCAGCAATCAGCCCCAGCATTTT. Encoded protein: CASSMDRASNQPQHF.

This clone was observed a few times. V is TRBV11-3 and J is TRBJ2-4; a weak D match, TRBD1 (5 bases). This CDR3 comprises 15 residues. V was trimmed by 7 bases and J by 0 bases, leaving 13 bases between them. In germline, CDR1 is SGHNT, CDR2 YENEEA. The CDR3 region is CASKGPGLAKNIQYF. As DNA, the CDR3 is TGTGCCAGCAAGGGGCCCGGATTAGCCAAAAACATTCAGTACTTC.

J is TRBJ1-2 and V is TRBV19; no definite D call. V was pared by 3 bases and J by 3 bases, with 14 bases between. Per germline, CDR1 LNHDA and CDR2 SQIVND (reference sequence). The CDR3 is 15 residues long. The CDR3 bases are TGTGCCAGTAGTATCCTACTGGGCCCGGACTATGGCTACACCTTC. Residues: CASSILLGPDYGYTF.

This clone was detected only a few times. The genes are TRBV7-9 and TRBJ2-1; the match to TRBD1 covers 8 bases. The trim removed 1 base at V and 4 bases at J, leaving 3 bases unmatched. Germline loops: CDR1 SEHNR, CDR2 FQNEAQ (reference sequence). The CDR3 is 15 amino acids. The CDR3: CASSLDGQGYNEQFF. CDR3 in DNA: TGTGCCAGCAGCTTAGATGGACAGGGATACAATGAGCAGTTCTTC.

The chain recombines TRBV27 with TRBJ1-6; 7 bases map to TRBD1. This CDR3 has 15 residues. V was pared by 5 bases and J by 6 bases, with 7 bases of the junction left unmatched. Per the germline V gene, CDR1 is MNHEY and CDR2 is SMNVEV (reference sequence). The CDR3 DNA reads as TGTGCCAGCAGTATGACAGGGTTCGCTAATTCACCCCTCCACTTT. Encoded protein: CASSMTGFANSPLHF.

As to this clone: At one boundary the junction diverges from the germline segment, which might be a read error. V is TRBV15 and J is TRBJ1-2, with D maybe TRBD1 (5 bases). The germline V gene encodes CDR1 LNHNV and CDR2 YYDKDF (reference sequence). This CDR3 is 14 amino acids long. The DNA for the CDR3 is TGTGCCACCAGCAGGGACGGGACTAACCATGGCTACACCTTC. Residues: CATSRDGTNHGYTF. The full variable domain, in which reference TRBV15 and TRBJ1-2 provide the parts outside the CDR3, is DAMVIQNPRYQVTQFGKPVTLSCSQTLNHNVMYWYQQKSSQAPKLLFHYYDKDFNNEADTPDNFQSRRPNTSFCFLDIRSPGLGDTAMYLCATSRDGTNHGYTFGSGTRLTVV.

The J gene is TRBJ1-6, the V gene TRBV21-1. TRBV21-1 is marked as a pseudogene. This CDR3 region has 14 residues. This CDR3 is CASSQRRGNSPLHF. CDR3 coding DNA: TGTGCCAGCAGCCAAAGGAGGGGAAATTCACCCCTCCACTTT.

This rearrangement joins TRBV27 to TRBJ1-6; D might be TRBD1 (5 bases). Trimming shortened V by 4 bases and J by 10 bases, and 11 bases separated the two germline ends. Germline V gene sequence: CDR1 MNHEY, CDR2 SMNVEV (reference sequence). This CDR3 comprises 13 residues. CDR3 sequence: CASSSPGPSPLHF. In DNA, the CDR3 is TGTGCCAGCAGTTCGCCAGGGCCCTCACCCCTCCACTTT.

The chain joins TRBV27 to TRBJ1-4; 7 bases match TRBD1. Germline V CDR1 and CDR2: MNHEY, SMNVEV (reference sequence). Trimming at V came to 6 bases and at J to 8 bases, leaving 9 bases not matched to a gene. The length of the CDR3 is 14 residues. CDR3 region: CASSARQGGEKLFF. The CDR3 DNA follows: TGTGCCAGCAGCGCCCGACAGGGAGGCGAAAAACTGTTTTTT.

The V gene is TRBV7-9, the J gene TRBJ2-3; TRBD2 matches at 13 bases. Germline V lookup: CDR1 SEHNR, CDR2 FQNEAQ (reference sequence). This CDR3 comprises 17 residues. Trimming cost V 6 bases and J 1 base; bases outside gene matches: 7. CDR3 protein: CASSRRGLAGGTDTQYF. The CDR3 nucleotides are TGTGCCAGCAGTCGACGAGGACTAGCGGGGGGCACAGATACGCAGTATTTT.

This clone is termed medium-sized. CDR3 protein: CASSPTGGTEAFF. The CDR3, as DNA: TGTGCCAGCTCACCGACAGGGGGCACTGAAGCTTTCTTT. The J gene is TRBJ1-1, the V gene TRBV18; 9 nucleotides line up with TRBD1. Germline assignment: CDR1 KGHSH and CDR2 LQKENI. This CDR3 is built from 13 residues. V shed 3 bases, J shed 4 bases, and the junction held 0 bases outside the gene matches.